A selection of T cell receptor beta chains follows, all from one sample in a study of T cells in Graves' hyperthyroidism and ophthalmopathy. TCRdb reanalysed the multiplex PCR reads using MiXCR and keeps one entry per CDR3 protein. The sample has roughly 500,000 distinct CDR3 sequences, roughly 14% seen once; the top ten hold almost 6%. Specimen: blood. The receptor set was obtained from a young woman with Graves' hyperthyroidism that later progressed to Graves' ophthalmopathy. Both conserved end residues are part of each CDR3. The order of the fields is CDR3 protein, J gene, clone size, D gene, V gene. D genes are given only for firm matches. Size values are once, few and many counts, or a class for expanded clones, and some rows have none.

CASSQGNRYTDTQYF	TRBJ2-3	.	.	TRBV4-1
CASSSLAGEDIQYF	TRBJ2-4	many	TRBD2	TRBV27
CSARERDQSTDTQYF	TRBJ2-3	few	.	TRBV20-1
CASSFFPFSHQETQYF	TRBJ2-5	many	.	TRBV12-3/TRBV12-4
CASSPRGTSGQITDTQYF	TRBJ2-3	many	TRBD2	TRBV27
CASSLHTAEETQYF	TRBJ2-5	many	.	TRBV7-6
CASSIYTGRPNQPQHF	TRBJ1-5	few	.	TRBV19
CSVAQDRAGANVLTF	TRBJ2-6	few	TRBD1	TRBV29-1
CASSKTSSPLHF	TRBJ1-6	.	.	TRBV19
CSARGLAEAKNIQYF	TRBJ2-4	.	TRBD2	TRBV20-1
CASSLIVGGRGEQYF	TRBJ2-7	many	.	TRBV7-9
CASRQPGDNSPLHF	TRBJ1-6	many	.	TRBV12-3/TRBV12-4
CASIIPGQSGYTF	TRBJ1-2	many	TRBD1	TRBV6-1
CASSPRIGSNYGYTF	TRBJ1-2	.	.	TRBV14
CASSQEGGLEQYF	TRBJ2-7	many	.	TRBV3-1
CASSWTGGQGNQPQHF	TRBJ1-5	few	TRBD1	TRBV7-2
CSARGDQDSPLHF	TRBJ1-6	many	.	TRBV20-1
CASSLGTENEQFF	TRBJ2-1	many	.	TRBV11-3